The 14 T cell receptor beta chains in this list originate from one sample, sequenced in a study of human T cells and chemical hapten exposure. TCRdb reprocessed the RACE reads via MiXCR and lists one record per CDR3 protein. The sample lists about 99,000 distinct CDR3 sequences, about an eighth occurring once. Sample time point: patch test 1, 2 weeks after DPC sensitization. The treatment denotes: therapeutic diphenylcyclopropenone sensitization with weekly scalp DPC. Sequenced material: whole blood, taken in connection with sensitization to the hapten diphenylcyclopropenone (DPC). The receptor set was obtained from a woman aged 40 to 50 with alopecia areata. Some clones in this sample may be carry-over from other donors' samples.

In this sample, this clonotype turned up many times. V is TRBV7-2 and J is TRBJ2-3, with 7 bases identical to TRBD2. V lost 2 bases to trimming and J lost 5 bases; unmatched junction nucleotides: 10. CDR3 length: 16 residues. Germline CDR1 and CDR2: SGHTA and FQGNSA. CDR3 sequence: CASSLSAGSLGDTQYF. The DNA of the CDR3 is TGTGCCAGCAGCTTATCAGCGGGATCTTTAGGAGATACGCAGTATTTT.

This rearrangement joins TRBV10-3 to TRBJ1-1, with TRBD1 matching over 7 bases. J gave up 4 bases and V 11 bases, and 13 bases lay outside the gene matches. The CDR3 has 14 residues. The germline CDR1 and CDR2 sequences are ENHRY and SYGVKD. CDR3 coding DNA: TGTGCCTTAGGACCCGACAGGGATAGCACTGAAGCTTTCTTT. Its translation is CALGPDRDSTEAFF.

The chain couples TRBV5-1 to TRBJ2-5, with TRBD1 matching over 7 bases. Germline CDR1 reads SGHRS; CDR2 reads YFSETQ. V lost 3 bases, J lost 0 bases, and 8 bases stayed unmatched. This CDR3 contains 16 residues. The CDR3 spells CASSWGQPKNQETQYF. DNA for the CDR3: TGCGCCAGCAGCTGGGGACAGCCAAAAAACCAAGAGACCCAGTACTTC.

The V call is TRBV28, the J call TRBJ1-2; D uncertain. The ends were cut back, 4 bases at V and 2 bases at J, with 5 bases in the middle. The CDR3 is made up of 12 amino acids. Germline V CDR1 and CDR2: MDHEN, SYDVKM. Here the CDR3 DNA reads TGTGCCAGCAGTTCCGACAACTATGGCTACACCTTC. Protein sequence: CASSSDNYGYTF.

This clonotype appeared a few times. The chain combines TRBV5-4 with TRBJ2-5; D remains unclear. The CDR3 is 15 amino acids. In germline, CDR1 is SGHNT, CDR2 YYREEE (reference sequence). The V gene lost 1 base and the J gene lost 0 bases, with 10 bases spanning the gap. This chain's CDR3 is CASSLRRPDQETQYF. The CDR3, as DNA: TGTGCCAGCAGCTTGCGGCGGCCCGACCAAGAGACCCAGTACTTC.

This chain links TRBV28 with TRBJ2-5; possibly TRBD1 or TRBD2 for D (6 bases each). The CDR3 has 15 amino acids. Trimming removed 2 bases at V and 1 base at J, with 11 bases between. Germline V CDR1 and CDR2: MDHEN, SYDVKM. CDR3 protein: CASSLRGARQETQYF. In DNA form, the CDR3 reads TGTGCCAGCAGTTTAAGGGGGGCGCGCCAAGAGACCCAGTACTTC.

This clonotype was counted many times. The rearrangement uses TRBV11-2 and TRBJ2-1; 13 bases fit TRBD2. The CDR3 contains 16 residues. J was trimmed by 10 bases and V by 1 base; bases with no gene match: 7. The germline CDR1 and CDR2 sequences are SGHAT and FQNNGV. CDR3 in DNA: TGTGCCAGCAGCTTAGGACTAGCGGGAGGAAGTTGGGAGCAGTTCTTC. The encoded protein is CASSLGLAGGSWEQFF.

J is TRBJ2-1 and V is TRBV19; weak D call: TRBD2 (6 bases). Germline CDR1 reads LNHDA; CDR2 reads SQIVND (reference sequence). Trimming took 10 bases from V and 4 from J, leaving 20 bases between them. The length of the CDR3 is 15 residues. The DNA of the CDR3 is TGTGCCACGCGGGATCTTCGGACTTCTTACAATGAGCAGTTCTTC. Its protein is CATRDLRTSYNEQFF.

The J gene is TRBJ2-5, the V gene TRBV5-5, with a weak D call TRBD2 (5 bases). Germline CDR1 is SGHKS and CDR2 is YYEKEE (reference sequence). The CDR3 has 14 residues. V lost 4 bases, J lost 4 bases, and 14 bases lay in between. The DNA of the CDR3 is TGTGCCAGCAGCGACGGGATAACCACAGAGACCCAGTACTTC. Translated, it gives CASSDGITTETQYF.

This clonotype was recorded a few times. This CDR3 reads CASSLGLTLLAARRIAKNIQYF. As DNA, the CDR3 is TGTGCCAGCAGTCTTGGACTCACGCTCCTAGCAGCGCGCCGTATAGCCAAAAACATTCAGTACTTC. The chain recombines TRBV12-3 or TRBV12-4 with TRBJ2-4; tentative D call: TRBD2 (5 bases). The CDR3 spans 22 residues. V shed 5 bases and J shed 0 bases, with 32 bases lying between them.

This clonotype was seen ten or more times. The chain carries TRBV11-2 and TRBJ2-1; possible D gene TRBD2, 7 bases. Germline values: CDR1 SGHAT, CDR2 FQNNGV. The CDR3 consists of 16 residues. The V end lost 5 bases, the J end lost 1 base, and 15 bases lay between the germline ends. The CDR3 here is CASSPGGGRSYNEQFF. DNA of the CDR3: TGTGCCAGCAGCCCCGGGGGCGGGAGATCCTACAATGAGCAGTTCTTC.

This clonotype was seen more than once but under ten times. The rearrangement uses TRBV29-1 and TRBJ1-3; no firm D call. Looked up from germline, CDR1 is SQVTM and CDR2 is ANQGSEA. V shed 7 bases and J shed 4 bases, with 11 bases lying between them. The CDR3 consists of 12 residues. The CDR3 DNA reads as TGCAGCGCCCGAACCCAAGGAAACACCATATATTTT. Amino acids: CSARTQGNTIYF.

In this sample, this clonotype turned up many times. DNA of the CDR3: TGTGCCAGCAGTTACTCGAAGGGGAACAATGAGCAGTTCTTC. This sequence encodes CASSYSKGNNEQFF. This chain links TRBV6-5 with TRBJ2-1; the D gene is possibly TRBD1 (5 bases). Trimming took off 0 bases at V and 5 bases at J, with 8 bases between the two ends. The CDR3 consists of 14 residues. In germline, CDR1 is MNHEY, CDR2 SVGAGI.

This clonotype was picked up a small number of times. The chain couples TRBV2 to TRBJ2-2; no clear D. This CDR3 is 13 amino acids long. Deletions cut 6 bases from V and 4 bases from J, with 9 bases between. Germline CDR1 reads SNHLY; CDR2 reads FYNNEI. CDR3 DNA: TGTGCCAGCAGGGTCGACATCACCGGGGAGCTGTTTTTT. It is translated as CASRVDITGELFF. Full variable domain (outside the CDR3, taken from reference TRBV2 and TRBJ2-2): EPEVTQTPSHQVTQMGQEVILRCVPISNHLYFYWYRQILGQKVEFLVSFYNNEISEKSEIFDDQFSVERPDGSNFTLKIRSTKLEDSAMYFCASRVDITGELFFGEGSRLTVL.